This T cell receptor beta chain was documented in a study of stem cell transplantation in POMP-related autoinflammatory disease. Overall study context: The study hypothesized thymoproteasome defects skew the TRB repertoire via impaired CD8+ selection.

About this clone: What it recognizes is unknown.

Findings and limits, study-wide: Fewer unique TRB V-J gene pairings were identified in patients with PRAID. A trend toward lower repertoire diversity and greater clonality appeared in every analyzed T-cell subset of PRAID patients.

Between the trimmed V and J ends, which lost 1 base and 14 bases, there was a span of 24 bases. The CDR3 extends over 17 amino acids. Germline V lookup: CDR1 SGHVS, CDR2 FNYEAQ. Clones were read by immunoSEQ multiplex PCR, and TCRdb kept only the in-frame ones, dropping some. In the table there are about 26,000 clones, roughly 80% of which are singletons. The clonotype was recovered from a human donor with POMP-related autoinflammation and immune dysregulation (PRAID). The chain couples TRBV7-6 to TRBJ1-6; the D gene is possibly TRBD1 (5 bases). The starting material was CD4+ T cells from PBMCs, obtained before stem cell transplantation. The CDR3 coding sequence is TGTGCCAGCAGCTTAGGGACTGGACCCGCAGGGAGGGTCACCCTCCACTTT. It specifies CASSLGTGPAGRVTLHF.